This is a list of T cell receptor beta chains from one sample in a study of graft-versus-host responses after intestinal transplantation. Sequenced by immunoSEQ multiplex PCR; TCRdb stores in-frame clones only, minus some. This repertoire shows under 100,000 clones, 85% to 95% found once; its top ten account for approximately 0.2%. Their specific antigens are unknown. Sequencing was performed on unstimulated CD4+ T cells sorted from spleen or lymph node cells, taken before transplant. These receptors came from a human donor who was the organ donor for an intestinal transplant. CDR3s include the opening cysteine and the closing phenylalanine or tryptophan. A D gene is named only where the DNA matches it firmly. The size entry is marked missing in some rows and otherwise reads once, few, many or a size class.

J: TRBJ2-7
V: TRBV4-1
D: -
length: 14
size: -
CDR3: CASRATGMGYEQYF
DNA: TGCGCCAGCAGAGCCACAGGGATGGGTTACGAGCAGTACTTC

J: TRBJ2-6
V: TRBV9
D: -
length: 18
size: -
CDR3: CASSVGVGRNSGANVLTF
DNA: TGTGCCAGCAGCGTAGGAGTAGGCAGGAACTCTGGGGCCAACGTCCTGACTTTC

J: TRBJ1-3
V: TRBV5-1
D: -
length: 15
size: -
CDR3: CASSLDGGPGNTIYF
DNA: TGCGCCAGCAGCTTGGACGGGGGGCCTGGAAACACCATATATTTT

J: TRBJ2-2
V: TRBV6-5
D: TRBD1
length: 14
size: -
CDR3: CASKGQGNTGELFF
DNA: TGTGCCAGCAAGGGACAGGGGAACACCGGGGAGCTGTTTTTT

J: TRBJ1-1
V: TRBV7-6
D: -
length: 14
size: -
CDR3: CASSLGPMNTEAFF
DNA: TGTGCCAGCAGCTTAGGGCCGATGAACACTGAAGCTTTCTTT

J: TRBJ2-3
V: TRBV27
D: TRBD1
length: 15
size: -
CDR3: CASSASGTVKDTQYF
DNA: TGTGCCAGCAGTGCCTCCGGGACAGTGAAAGATACGCAGTATTTT

J: TRBJ2-7
V: TRBV7-2
D: TRBD2
length: 15
size: once
CDR3: CASRLAGVLPYEQYF
DNA: TGTGCCAGCAGACTAGCGGGGGTCCTCCCCTACGAGCAGTACTTC

J: TRBJ2-3
V: TRBV14
D: TRBD1
length: 16
size: -
CDR3: CASSHLTGKGTDTQYF
DNA: TGTGCCAGCAGCCACCTGACAGGGAAGGGCACAGATACGCAGTATTTT

J: TRBJ1-2
V: TRBV5-1
D: -
length: 15
size: -
CDR3: CASSLERAELYGYTF
DNA: TGCGCCAGCAGCTTGGAAAGGGCTGAGCTCTATGGCTACACCTTC

J: TRBJ1-3
V: TRBV7-9
D: -
length: 14
size: few
CDR3: CASSPDHSGNTIYF
DNA: TGTGCCAGCAGCCCGGATCACTCTGGAAACACCATATATTTT

J: TRBJ2-7
V: TRBV29-1
D: TRBD1
length: 13
size: -
CDR3: CSVRTGSSYEQYF
DNA: TGCAGCGTTAGGACAGGGAGCTCCTACGAGCAGTACTTC

J: TRBJ1-2
V: TRBV25-1
D: TRBD1
length: 14
size: once
CDR3: CASSGAGQVYGYTF
DNA: TGTGCCAGCAGTGGTGCGGGACAGGTCTATGGCTACACCTTC

J: TRBJ2-7
V: TRBV6-1
D: -
length: 12
size: once
CDR3: CASSLPVDGQYF
DNA: TGTGCCAGCAGTTTACCAGTAGACGGGCAGTACTTC

J: TRBJ2-7
V: TRBV7-8
D: -
length: 16
size: -
CDR3: CASSPGVLGGRYEQYF
DNA: TGTGCCAGCAGCCCCGGGGTCCTAGGAGGTCGGTACGAGCAGTACTTC

J: TRBJ2-7
V: TRBV11-1
D: -
length: 15
size: once
CDR3: CASSSGLSGLNEQYF
DNA: TGTGCCAGCAGCTCGGGACTTTCGGGATTGAACGAGCAGTACTTC

J: TRBJ1-6
V: TRBV5-1
D: -
length: 15
size: -
CDR3: CASSPSGRDNSPLHF
DNA: TGCGCCAGCAGCCCTTCGGGACGGGATAATTCACCCCTCCACTTT

J: TRBJ2-2
V: TRBV10-2
D: TRBD2
length: 14
size: -
CDR3: CASSGGGGTGELFF
DNA: TGCGCCAGCAGTGGCGGGGGGGGCACCGGGGAGCTGTTTTTT

J: TRBJ2-4
V: TRBV10-2
D: -
length: 14
size: -
CDR3: CASSAGNTANIQYF
DNA: TGCGCCAGCAGTGCAGGAAATACGGCAAACATTCAGTACTTC

J: TRBJ2-7
V: TRBV6-5
D: TRBD1
length: 15
size: -
CDR3: CASSPPRQGKYEQYF
DNA: TGTGCCAGCAGTCCTCCAAGACAGGGAAAGTACGAGCAGTACTTC

J: TRBJ1-6
V: TRBV5-6
D: -
length: 16
size: -
CDR3: CASSPGGSSYNSPLHF
DNA: TGTGCCAGCAGCCCCGGGGGAAGCTCCTATAATTCACCCCTCCACTTT

J: TRBJ2-1
V: TRBV5-5
D: -
length: 15
size: once
CDR3: CASSPGSGSYNEQFF
DNA: TGTGCCAGCAGCCCTGGGAGCGGCTCCTACAATGAGCAGTTCTTC

J: TRBJ1-2
V: TRBV11-3
D: TRBD1
length: 15
size: -
CDR3: CASSHRQGLNYGYTF
DNA: TGTGCCAGCAGCCACCGACAGGGATTAAACTATGGCTACACCTTC

J: TRBJ1-1
V: TRBV5-5
D: -
length: 18
size: -
CDR3: CASSAHGSPWSMNTEAFF
DNA: TGTGCCAGCAGCGCTCACGGGTCACCATGGAGCATGAACACTGAAGCTTTCTTT

J: TRBJ1-4
V: TRBV11-2
D: -
length: 15
size: -
CDR3: CASSLVVAGGEKLFF
DNA: TGTGCCAGCAGCTTAGTGGTGGCAGGCGGCGAAAAACTGTTTTTT

J: TRBJ2-5
V: TRBV5-5
D: -
length: 14
size: -
CDR3: CASSPYLNPETQYF
DNA: TGTGCCAGCAGCCCCTACCTCAATCCGGAGACCCAGTACTTC

J: TRBJ2-5
V: TRBV7-2
D: TRBD2
length: 15
size: -
CDR3: CASSFRLAGQETQYF
DNA: TGTGCCAGCAGCTTCAGACTAGCGGGGCAAGAGACCCAGTACTTC

J: TRBJ2-1
V: TRBV6-5
D: -
length: 15
size: -
CDR3: CASSYVSDPYNEQFF
DNA: TGTGCCAGCAGTTACGTGAGCGACCCCTACAATGAGCAGTTCTTC

J: TRBJ1-2
V: TRBV29-1
D: -
length: 13
size: -
CDR3: CSVAGPGADGYTF
DNA: TGCAGCGTTGCCGGGCCGGGGGCCGATGGCTACACCTTC

J: TRBJ2-3
V: TRBV4-2
D: TRBD2
length: 18
size: -
CDR3: CASSRTSGGAWGTDTQYF
DNA: TGTGCCAGCAGCCGGACTAGCGGGGGGGCCTGGGGCACAGATACGCAGTATTTT

J: TRBJ1-2
V: TRBV19
D: TRBD1
length: 15
size: -
CDR3: CASSIGTGDGYGYTF
DNA: TGTGCCAGTAGTATAGGGACAGGGGACGGCTATGGCTACACCTTC

J: TRBJ1-5
V: TRBV5-8
D: -
length: 15
size: -
CDR3: CASSLAVTGYQPQHF
DNA: TGTGCCAGCAGCTTGGCCGTGACAGGCTATCAGCCCCAGCATTTT

J: TRBJ1-4
V: TRBV10-1
D: TRBD1
length: 15
size: -
CDR3: CASSATTGKAEKLFF
DNA: TGCGCCAGCAGTGCCACGACAGGGAAGGCTGAAAAACTGTTTTTT

J: TRBJ1-6
V: TRBV19
D: -
length: 16
size: -
CDR3: CASSPQGRGNNSPLHF
DNA: TGTGCCAGTAGTCCCCAAGGCAGGGGAAACAATTCACCCCTCCACTTT

J: TRBJ1-1
V: TRBV7-2
D: TRBD1
length: 15
size: -
CDR3: CASTRGRTGNTEAFF
DNA: TGTGCCAGCACTCGAGGGCGGACAGGGAACACTGAAGCTTTCTTT

J: TRBJ2-1
V: TRBV18
D: -
length: 16
size: -
CDR3: CASSPMGEMGYNEQFF
DNA: TGTGCCAGCTCACCGATGGGAGAGATGGGATACAATGAGCAGTTCTTC

J: TRBJ1-5
V: TRBV27
D: -
length: 19
size: -
CDR3: CASSLRRMWAQDSNQPQHF
DNA: TGTGCCAGCAGTTTAAGGCGGATGTGGGCGCAGGATAGCAATCAGCCCCAGCATTTT

J: TRBJ1-5
V: TRBV12-5
D: -
length: 17
size: once
CDR3: CASGLGRTSDSNQPQHF
DNA: TGTGCTAGTGGTTTGGGTCGGACCTCCGATAGCAATCAGCCCCAGCATTTT

J: TRBJ2-7
V: TRBV9
D: -
length: 14
size: -
CDR3: CASSVGGRSVEQYF
DNA: TGTGCCAGCAGCGTCGGGGGTAGGTCAGTGGAGCAGTACTTC

J: TRBJ2-1
V: TRBV7-9
D: TRBD2
length: 14
size: -
CDR3: CASSWTSGGREQFF
DNA: TGTGCCAGCAGTTGGACTAGCGGGGGGAGGGAGCAGTTCTTC

J: TRBJ1-3
V: TRBV27
D: -
length: 15
size: -
CDR3: CASSLSAVSGNTIYF
DNA: TGTGCCAGCAGTTTATCGGCGGTGTCCGGAAACACCATATATTTT

J: TRBJ2-2
V: TRBV6-6
D: -
length: 14
size: -
CDR3: CASSWTVNTGELFF
DNA: TGTGCCAGCAGTTGGACAGTGAACACCGGGGAGCTGTTTTTT

J: TRBJ2-5
V: TRBV28
D: -
length: 14
size: once
CDR3: CASSPPRQGGEQYF
DNA: TGTGCCAGCAGCCCACCCAGACAGGGAGGAGAGCAGTACTTC